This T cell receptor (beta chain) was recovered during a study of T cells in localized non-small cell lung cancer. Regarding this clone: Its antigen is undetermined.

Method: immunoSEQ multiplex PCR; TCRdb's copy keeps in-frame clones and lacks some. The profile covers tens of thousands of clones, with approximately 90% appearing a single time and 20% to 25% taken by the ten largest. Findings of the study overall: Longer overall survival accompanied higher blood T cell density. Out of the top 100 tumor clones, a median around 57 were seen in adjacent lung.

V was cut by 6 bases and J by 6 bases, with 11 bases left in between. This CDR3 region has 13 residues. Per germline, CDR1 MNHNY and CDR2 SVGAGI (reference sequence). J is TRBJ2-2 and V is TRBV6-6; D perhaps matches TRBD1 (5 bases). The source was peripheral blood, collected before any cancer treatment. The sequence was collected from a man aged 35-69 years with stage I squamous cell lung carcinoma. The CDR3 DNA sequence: TGTGCCAGCAGGAGACAGTCGTCCGGGGAGCTGTTTTTT. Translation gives CASRRQSSGELFF.